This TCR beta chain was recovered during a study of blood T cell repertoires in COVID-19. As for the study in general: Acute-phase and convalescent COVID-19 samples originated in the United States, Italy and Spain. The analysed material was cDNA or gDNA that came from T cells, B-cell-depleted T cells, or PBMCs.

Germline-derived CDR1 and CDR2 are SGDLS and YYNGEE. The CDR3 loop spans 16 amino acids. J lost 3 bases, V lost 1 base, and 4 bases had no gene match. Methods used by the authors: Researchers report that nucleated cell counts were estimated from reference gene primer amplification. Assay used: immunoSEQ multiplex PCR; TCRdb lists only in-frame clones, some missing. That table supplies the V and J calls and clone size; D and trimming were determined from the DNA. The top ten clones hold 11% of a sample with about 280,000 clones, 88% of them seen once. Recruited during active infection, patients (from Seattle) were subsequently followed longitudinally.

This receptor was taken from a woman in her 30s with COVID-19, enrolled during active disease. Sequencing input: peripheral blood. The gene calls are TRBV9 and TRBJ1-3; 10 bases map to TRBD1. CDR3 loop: CASSVWDRGFGNTIYF. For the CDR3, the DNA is TGTGCCAGCAGCGTATGGGACAGGGGTTTTGGAAACACCATATATTTT.